This T cell receptor (beta chain) came from a study of early T cells in non-severe SARS-CoV-2 infection. Findings and caveats of the study: VDJdb-based annotation leaned toward anti-spike CD8 responses and missed private and CD4 specificities.

This clonotype was found many times. What it binds is not known. TCRdb recomputed calls from the 5' RACE reads with MiXCR, one row per CDR3 protein. The table shows about 35,000 distinct CDR3 sequences, with under 8% occurring only once. CDR1 is SGHAT, CDR2 FQNNGV, per germline. The CDR3 consists of 15 residues. V dropped 4 bases and J dropped 2; count of bases not matched to a gene: 4. Sequencing input: whole blood. V gene TRBV11-2 combines with J gene TRBJ2-1; 8 bases line up with TRBD2. This TCR was recovered from an adult who was a healthcare worker with PCR-confirmed SARS-CoV-2 infection or an uninfected control (not recorded which). The CDR3 coding sequence is TGTGCCAGCAGCTCAGCGGGAGACGCCTACAATGAGCAGTTCTTC. Encoded protein: CASSSAGDAYNEQFF.